The entry below describes one T cell receptor (beta chain). Its antigen remains unknown. The data belong to a study of T-cell memory formation after mild COVID-19. For the study at large: In these data, TCR clusters were largely donor specific. Study-wide results and caveats: Pre-infection memory held some responding clones, suggesting pre-existing cross-reactive T cells responded. Clones contracting day 15 to 85 were balanced CD4/CD8; later expanders leaned CD4+. Clones that contracted clustered mainly in CM and EM if CD4+ and in EMRA if CD8+.

Using its own MiXCR run on the 5' RACE reads, TCRdb lists one record per CDR3 protein. The sample carries around 310,000 distinct CDR3 sequences, around 15% recorded once. This receptor was identified in a man in his late teens or twenties who had mild COVID-19 (a few samples of this study predate the infection). Cell type and time point are not known. Sequenced input: PBMCs or a T cell subset sorted from them (not recorded which).

CDR3 bases: TGTGCCAGCAGTTACGGGGGTAATGGCTACACCTTC. Translating gives CASSYGGNGYTF. This chain uses TRBV6-5 with TRBJ1-2; a possible D gene is TRBD1 (5 bases). The CDR3 totals 12 residues. Germline V gene sequence: CDR1 MNHEY, CDR2 SVGAGI. Deletions cut 2 bases from V and 6 bases from J, with 7 bases between.